This T cell receptor (beta chain) was retrieved from a study of blood T cell repertoires in COVID-19. Study-level background: Acute and convalescent COVID-19 specimens originated in the United States, Italy and Spain. Sources were T cells, B-cell-depleted T cells, or PBMCs; the material itself was cDNA or gDNA.

Concerning this clone itself: Its ends do not fully match the called genes, so a read error is possible.

CDR1 is MNHNS and CDR2 is SASEGT in the germline V gene. The CDR3 is 12 amino acids. Original data processing: Amplifying reference gene primers gave estimates of nucleated cell counts. Clones were sequenced by immunoSEQ multiplex PCR, and TCRdb holds only the in-frame ones, with some missing. For V, J and clone size, that table is used; D and trimming come from the DNA. The table shows about 57,000 clones, with about 80% occurring only once. The sample was peripheral blood. The sequence was collected from an older woman with acute or convalescent COVID-19. The chain links TRBV6-1 to TRBJ1-2, with D unclear. CDR3 DNA: TGTGCCAGCAGTGAAAGGTTTAGCCCCGCCGGCTTC. Residues: CASSERFSPAGF.